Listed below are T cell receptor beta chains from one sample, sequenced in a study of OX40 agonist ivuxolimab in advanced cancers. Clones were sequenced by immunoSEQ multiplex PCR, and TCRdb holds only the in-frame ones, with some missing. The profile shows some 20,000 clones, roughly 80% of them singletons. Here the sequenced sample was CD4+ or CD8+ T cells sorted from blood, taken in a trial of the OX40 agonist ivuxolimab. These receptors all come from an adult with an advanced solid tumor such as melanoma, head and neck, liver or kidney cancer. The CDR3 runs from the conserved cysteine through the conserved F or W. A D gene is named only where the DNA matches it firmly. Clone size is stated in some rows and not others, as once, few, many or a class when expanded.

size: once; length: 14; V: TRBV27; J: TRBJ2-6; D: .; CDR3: CASSQYSGANVLTF; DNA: TGTGCCAGCAGCCAGTACTCTGGGGCCAACGTCCTGACTTTC
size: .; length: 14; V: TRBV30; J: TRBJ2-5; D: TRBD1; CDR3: CAWGRGGARGTQYF; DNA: TGTGCCTGGGGGCGAGGGGGCGCACGGGGGACCCAGTACTTC
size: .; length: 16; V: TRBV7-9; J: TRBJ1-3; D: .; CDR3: CASSQQGLNSGNTIYF; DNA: TGTGCCAGCAGCCAACAGGGCCTCAACTCTGGAAACACCATATATTTT
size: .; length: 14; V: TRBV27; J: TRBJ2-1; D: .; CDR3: CASGTRGLRNEQFF; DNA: TGTGCCAGCGGGACTCGGGGGCTGAGAAATGAGCAGTTCTTC
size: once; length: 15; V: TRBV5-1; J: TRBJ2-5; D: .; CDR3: CASSWGAGGQETQYF; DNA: TGCGCCAGCAGCTGGGGGGCAGGGGGCCAAGAGACCCAGTACTTC
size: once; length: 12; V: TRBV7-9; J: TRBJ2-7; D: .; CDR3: CASSLSQYEQYF; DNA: TGTGCCAGCAGCTTGTCCCAGTACGAGCAGTACTTC
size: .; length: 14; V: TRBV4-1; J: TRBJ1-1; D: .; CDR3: CASSSPTVGTEAFF; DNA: TGCGCCAGCAGCTCCCCGACTGTAGGAACTGAAGCTTTCTTT
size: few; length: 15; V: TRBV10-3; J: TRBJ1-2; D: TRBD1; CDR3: CAISAGQGVIYGYTF; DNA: TGTGCCATCAGTGCGGGACAGGGGGTGATCTATGGCTACACCTTC
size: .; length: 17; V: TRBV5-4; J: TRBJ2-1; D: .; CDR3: CASRPTGREGTYNEQFF; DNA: TGTGCCAGCAGACCGACAGGGAGGGAGGGTACCTACAATGAGCAGTTCTTC
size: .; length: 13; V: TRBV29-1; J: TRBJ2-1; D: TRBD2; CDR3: CSVEGGLEPRKFF; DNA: TGCAGCGTTGAGGGAGGGCTCGAGCCCCGGAAGTTCTTC
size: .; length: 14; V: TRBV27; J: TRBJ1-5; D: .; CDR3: CASSASGYNQPQHF; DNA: TGTGCCAGCAGTGCCTCAGGGTACAATCAGCCCCAGCATTTT
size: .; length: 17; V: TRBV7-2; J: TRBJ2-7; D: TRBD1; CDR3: CASSLRQGAISSYEQYF; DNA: TGTGCCAGCAGCCTTCGACAGGGGGCGATCAGCTCCTACGAGCAGTACTTC
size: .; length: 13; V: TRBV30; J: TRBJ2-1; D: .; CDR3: CAWSVLGEPEQFF; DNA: TGTGCCTGGAGTGTACTGGGGGAGCCTGAGCAGTTCTTC
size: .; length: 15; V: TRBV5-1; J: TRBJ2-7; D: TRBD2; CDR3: CASSLASGSFNEQYF; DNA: TGCGCCAGCAGCTTGGCCAGCGGGAGCTTTAACGAGCAGTACTTC
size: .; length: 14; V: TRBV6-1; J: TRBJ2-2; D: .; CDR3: CASSEGQVSGELFF; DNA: TGTGCCAGCAGTGAAGGACAGGTCTCCGGGGAGCTGTTTTTT
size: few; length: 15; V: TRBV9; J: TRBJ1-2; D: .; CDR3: CASSPRLGSAVGYTF; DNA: TGTGCCAGCAGCCCCCGGCTGGGGTCCGCTGTGGGCTACACCTTC
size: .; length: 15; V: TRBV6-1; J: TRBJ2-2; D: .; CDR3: CASSEGGGNTGELFF; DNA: TGTGCCAGCAGTGAGGGCGGGGGCAACACCGGGGAGCTGTTTTTT
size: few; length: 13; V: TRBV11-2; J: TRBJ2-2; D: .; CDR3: CASSPGPTGELFF; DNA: TGTGCCAGCAGCCCAGGACCCACCGGGGAGCTGTTTTTT